This section outlines one T cell receptor (beta chain) sequence together with its context. Its antigen target is currently unknown. The sample holds no much larger clone one base away, and base qualities are not on file. The library came from PCR. At the Johns Hopkins FTIC core, DNA from the cultured CD4+ T cells underwent TCR sequencing with the Oncomine TCR Beta short-read assay. The QIAamp micro DNA kit was used to extract genomic DNA from the cultured CD4+ T cells. Oncomine TCR Beta libraries from cultured CD4+ T cells were pooled using unique dual indexes and sequenced on an Illumina iSeq 100. In the authors' own workflow: Non-productive sequences were removed, and CDR3s not starting with C, not ending with F or W, or shorter than 7 amino acids were discarded. Antigen-specific clonotypes were identified with the MANAFEST web application by comparing peptide-stimulated wells with reference and other culture wells. To be called positive, a clone needed an FDR below 0.05, an odds ratio above 5, and a productive frequency above 0.1% in at least two of three replicate wells. A clonotype was classed as cross-reactive if the clonotype showed significant expansion both in SARS-CoV-2 spike wells and in at least one common cold coronavirus spike condition. Similarity between CDR3 sequences was evaluated in R version 3.6.1 using Levenshtein distances (stringdist) and unrooted phylogenetic trees (ape). Starting from the raw public reads, TCRdb applied fastp trimming at Q25, assembled clones with MiXCR and retained in-frame beta chains. Identical CDR3 proteins give one entry, which carries the most common genes and DNA. These V and J calls originate from TCRdb's pipeline instead of the authors' own analysis. The sample records about 13,000 distinct CDR3 sequences, less than 70% of which are singletons. Roughly a sixth of the sample comes from the top ten.

The CDR3 runs 15 amino acids, cysteine and phenylalanine included. Just the 45-base CDR3 DNA is kept, in frame starting at base 1. Clipping removes 4 bases from V and 5 bases from J, with 10 as the unmatched junction base count. The germline V gene (reference sequence) supplies CDR1 SGHNT and CDR2 YYREEE. The data derive from a study of vaccination and CD4 T cells after COVID-19 (dated by TCRdb to the early 2020s). At the level of the whole study: Convalescent patients had a positive SARS-CoV-2 result on nasal swab PCR, and of these patients, several had mild disease and one had severe disease. The convalescent cohort included six males and four females, with two Hispanic individuals, seven Caucasians, two Asians and one multiracial person. Each participant got two doses of either the Pfizer-BioNTech BNT162b2 vaccine (n=8) or the Moderna mRNA-1273 vaccine (n=2). Post-COVID blood samples from convalescent patients were collected a median of around 100 days after diagnosis, with a range of about 35 to 180 days. The time from the second vaccine dose to post-vaccine blood sampling had a median of roughly 72 days and ranged from roughly 12 to 241 days. Overlapping spike peptide pools from SARS-CoV-2 and from the common cold coronaviruses HCoV-NL63, HCoV-OC43 and HCoV-229E were used as culture stimuli. Control cultures used a CEFX viral epitope pool as positive control, an HIV-1 Nef peptide pool as negative control, or no peptide. In fewer than 12 COVID-19 convalescent patients and a handful of infection-naive healthy vaccine recipients, researchers compared the spike-specific CD4+ TCR repertoire from before mRNA vaccination with the repertoire from after. Broader findings and caveats from the paper: In convalescent patients, a median 86.3% of post-vaccine SARS-CoV-2-reactive clones were detected only after vaccination, and vaccine-specific priming was suggested by this finding. The median number of SARS-CoV-2-reactive clonotypes rose from 20 to 25 after infection to roughly 38 after vaccination, but the change was not significant. Only a relatively small number of convalescent patients were included in the study, and early timepoints following natural infection were not analyzed. Nearly all vaccine-specific clones in convalescent patients (304 of 307) were mono-reactive for SARS-CoV-2 spike rather than cross-reactive with common cold coronaviruses.

The sample's treatment or condition label, decoded: approximately 9-day PBMC culture with coronavirus spike peptide pools or control peptides (ViraFEST assay). To expand antigen-specific T cells with peptide pools and then pick out the expanded clonotypes through TCR sequencing, the study relied on the ViraFEST assay. The convalescent patients' positive SARS-CoV-2 PCR tests fell between March and December 2020, which was before the Alpha, Beta and Delta variants emerged in the United States. Under 2.5 million PBMCs per well were cultured in IMDM with roughly 5.5% human AB serum and about 9.2 IU/ml IL-2, plus 10 ug/ml peptide pools. On days 3 and 7, half of the culture medium was replaced with fresh IL-2-containing medium. After around 11 days of culture, CD4+ T cells were isolated by negative selection using the EasySep CD4+ T cell isolation kit. Ficoll-Paque Plus gradient centrifugation was used to isolate PBMCs from whole blood, and the isolated PBMCs were then either used fresh or cryopreserved at -140C. Culture conditions were generally each tested in triplicate wells.

The sequence was obtained from a human donor who had recovered from COVID-19. Sequencing input: CD4+ T cells from blood, cultured in vitro. The V gene is TRBV5-4 and the J gene is TRBJ2-7; the central 9 bases match TRBD1. The DNA sequence reads TGTGCCAGCAGCCGCTCCTGGGACAGGGTCCACGAGCAGTACTTC. This codes for CASSRSWDRVHEQYF.